These 16 T cell receptor beta chains share one sample of origin, sequenced in a study of shared clonotypes between healthy human individuals. Using immunoSEQ multiplex PCR, the repertoire was profiled, and TCRdb retains in-frame clones only, with some absent. The table has over 850,000 clones, around three quarters seen once. The sample comprised memory CD4+ T cells from PBMCs. This sample's subset: CD45RA-negative fraction. These receptors were obtained from a man aged 18 to 29 in good health. Some clones in this sample may be carry-over from other donors' samples.

This sequence joins TRBV11-2 and TRBJ2-2; perhaps TRBD1 as D (5 bases). The CDR3 loop spans 16 amino acids. CDR1 and CDR2 from the germline V gene are SGHAT and FQNNGV. V lost 3 bases and J lost 1, with 12 bases in between. Written as DNA, the CDR3 is TGTGCCAGCAGCTTGAGTGGGGCCCTGAACACCGGGGAGCTGTTTTTT. Amino acids: CASSLSGALNTGELFF.

The chain links TRBV14 to TRBJ2-1, with no clear D. V was shortened by 3 bases and J by 10 bases, with 7 bases between the two germline ends. Germline CDR1 SGHDN, CDR2 FVKESK. This CDR3 is built from 11 residues. The CDR3 is CASSQVREQFF. The CDR3 DNA reads TGTGCCAGCAGCCAGGTACGCGAGCAGTTCTTC.

With regard to this clone: The identical CDR3 is also encoded by other nucleotide sequences in the sample. The chain employs TRBV20-1 and TRBJ2-5, with D unclear. The CDR3 is made up of 9 amino acids. Trimming removed 6 bases at V and 3 bases at J, with 2 bases between. The V gene's germline CDR1 is DFQATT and CDR2 SNEGSKA (reference sequence). The CDR3 nucleotides read TGCAGTGCCAAAGAGACCCAGTACTTC. This encodes CSAKETQYF.

This chain uses TRBV27 with TRBJ2-6; D not certain. Trimming left V 4 bases short and J 0 bases short, with 4 bases between. The CDR3 runs 14 residues. Germline V gene lookup returns CDR1 MNHEY and CDR2 SMNVEV (reference sequence). CDR3 loop: CASSYGSGANVLTF. CDR3 nucleotides: TGTGCCAGCAGTTACGGCTCTGGGGCCAACGTCCTGACTTTC.

J is TRBJ1-6 and V is TRBV28, with D possibly TRBD1 on 6 matching bases. In germline, CDR1 is MDHEN, CDR2 SYDVKM. The CDR3 is 13 residues long. The V and J ends lost 7 bases and 10 bases respectively, with 14 bases between them. In DNA form, the CDR3 reads TGTGCCAGCACCCACAGGGTGGGATCACCCCTCCACTTT. Translating gives CASTHRVGSPLHF.

This clone was recorded once. The chain recombines TRBV18 with TRBJ2-3; D possibly corresponds to TRBD1 (6 bases). V was pared by 3 bases and J by 6 bases, with 13 bases between. This CDR3 contains 14 residues. Per the germline V gene, CDR1 is KGHSH and CDR2 is LQKENI. Here the CDR3 DNA reads TGTGCCAGCTCACCGCAGACAGGCCACGATACGCAGTATTTT. Encoded protein: CASSPQTGHDTQYF.

On this clone itself: Other DNA sequences from this sample encode an identical CDR3 as well. The gene calls are TRBV28 and TRBJ1-2, with D possibly matching TRBD1 (6 bases). There are 13 residues in the CDR3. CDR1 is MDHEN, CDR2 SYDVKM, per germline. The germline V and J ends were trimmed by 2 bases and 4 bases, with 8 bases remaining between them. The CDR3 loop reads CASSLPRGYGYTF. The CDR3 DNA reads TGTGCCAGCAGTTTACCCAGGGGCTATGGCTACACCTTC.

A remark on this clone: Other DNA sequences in this sample translate to the same CDR3. CDR3 sequence: CASSLGQNYEQYF. The CDR3 bases are TGTGCCAGCAGCTTAGGACAGAACTACGAGCAGTACTTC. The V call is TRBV5-4, the J call TRBJ2-7, with D possibly matching TRBD1 (6 bases). Trimming took 2 bases from V and 3 from J, leaving 9 bases between them. Germline V gene data show CDR1 as SGHNT and CDR2 as YYREEE (reference sequence). The CDR3 covers 13 residues.

This clone was detected only once. The chain links TRBV11-2 to TRBJ1-1; TRBD1 matches 8 bases. CDR1 is SGHAT and CDR2 is FQNNGV in the germline V gene. This CDR3 is 13 amino acids long. V shed 5 bases, J shed 5 bases, and the junction held 4 bases outside the gene matches. DNA of the CDR3: TGTGCCAGCAGCCTACAGGGGGAGACTGAAGCTTTCTTT. Amino acid sequence: CASSLQGETEAFF.

This clone came up a few times. This sequence joins TRBV5-1 and TRBJ2-7, with D possibly matching TRBD1 (6 bases). Trimming took off 0 bases at V and 3 bases at J, with 13 bases between the two ends. Germline-derived CDR1 and CDR2 are SGHRS and YFSETQ. The CDR3 sequence is 15 residues long. The CDR3 is CASSLAAGEYYEQYF. DNA for the CDR3: TGCGCCAGCAGCTTGGCGGCAGGGGAGTACTACGAGCAGTACTTC.

The chain couples TRBV5-1 to TRBJ2-7, with 7 nucleotides matching TRBD1. V trimming: 7 bases; J trimming: 6 bases; junction bases outside the gene matches: 16. The CDR3 runs 15 residues. Germline-derived CDR1 and CDR2 are SGHRS and YFSETQ. The chain's CDR3 is CASQALGTAISEQYF. The CDR3 coding sequence is TGCGCCAGCCAGGCTCTCGGGACAGCCATTTCCGAGCAGTACTTC.

The table lists this clone with many counts. CDR3 sequence reads: CASSRGLDYEQYF. The CDR3 nucleotides read TGTGCCAGCTCAAGGGGACTAGACTACGAGCAGTACTTC. V and J are TRBV18 and TRBJ2-7; 8 bases are shared with TRBD2. The CDR3 contains 13 residues. Germline CDR1 KGHSH, CDR2 LQKENI. Trimming cost V 5 bases and J 3 bases; bases outside gene matches: 3.

V gene TRBV7-8 combines with J gene TRBJ2-3, with no clear D. This CDR3 has 14 residues. The ends were cut back, 5 bases at V and 1 base at J, with 10 bases in the middle. In germline, CDR1 is SGHVS, CDR2 FQNEAQ. The CDR3 DNA is TGTGCCAGCAGCACCCTCACGGGCACAGATACGCAGTATTTT. Encoded protein: CASSTLTGTDTQYF. The whole variable domain, filled in from reference TRBV7-8 and TRBJ2-3, reads GAGVSQSPRYKVAKRGQDVALRCDPISGHVSLFWYQQALGQGPEFLTYFQNEAQLDKSGLPSDRFFAERPEGSVSTLKIQRTQQEDSAVYLCASSTLTGTDTQYFGPGTRLTVL.

CDR3 in DNA: TGTGCCAGCAGCGTAGGCGTAGGGGGAGGCCGAGCTTTCTTT. The encoded protein is CASSVGVGGGRAFF. The gene calls are TRBV9 and TRBJ1-1; D is perhaps TRBD1 (6 bases). Germline loops: CDR1 SGDLS, CDR2 YYNGEE. V gave up 0 bases and J gave up 10 bases, with 16 bases separating them. The CDR3 has 14 amino acids.

J is TRBJ2-6 and V is TRBV6-1; TRBD1 might be the D (5 bases). V was trimmed by 4 bases and J by 2 bases, leaving 12 bases between them. Germline V gene data show CDR1 as MNHNS and CDR2 as SASEGT. This CDR3 contains 16 residues. The CDR3 DNA sequence: TGTGCCAGCAGTGCCATACAGGTTCCTGGGGCCAACGTCCTGACTTTC. Amino acid sequence: CASSAIQVPGANVLTF.

A remark on this clone: A clone one base away is much larger, so this may be a read error. The rearrangement links TRBV11-2 to TRBJ1-1; D not certain. In germline, CDR1 is SGHAT, CDR2 FQNNGV. This CDR3 comprises 13 residues. CDR3 in amino acids: CASGFRGRVGAFF. The CDR3 bases are TGTGCCAGCGGCTTTAGAGGGCGGGTGGGAGCTTTCTTT.